This TCR beta chain was recorded in a study of tissue T cells after allogeneic stem cell transplantation. Whole-study results and caveats: The patient cohort was small and clinically heterogeneous, with limited sampling depth. In patients and mice, blood and spleen missed much of tissue repertoire.

Sequencing used immunoSEQ multiplex PCR; TCRdb keeps in-frame clones, though not all of them. The repertoire consists of about 2,200 clones, with roughly 51% occurring once and the leading ten covering 30% to 40%. As regards this clone: The antigen is not known. Gene and germline names: mouse. From the germline J gene comes the end of the CDR3, since the read stops 1 residue before it.

Time point noted: mouse harvest day 14 after allogeneic transplant. Mouse grafts combined 10^7 T-cell-depleted bone marrow cells with 10^6 splenic CD5+ T cells. B6 (H2b) cells into BALB/c (H2d) mice; tissues taken at day 7 or 14. V shed 6 bases and J shed 3 bases, with 11 bases lying between them. The CDR3 contains 12 residues. In germline, CDR1 is SGHSN, CDR2 HYEKVE. Sequencing was carried out using lymph node tissue. V gene TRBV12-1 combines with J gene TRBJ2-7; D is ambiguous. This receptor was taken from a female BALB/c mouse given C57BL/6 T cells with graft-versus-host disease after an allogeneic hematopoietic cell transplant. The CDR3 protein is CASSDAIYEQYF. The sequenced part of the CDR3 DNA is TGTGCCAGCAGTGATGCGATCTATGAACAGTAC. Combining the CDR3 with reference TRBV12-1 and TRBJ2-7 gives the whole variable domain DSGVVQSPRHIIKEKGGRSVLTCIPISGHSNVVWYQQTLGKELKFLIQHYEKVERDKGFLPSRFSVQQFDDYHSEMNMSALELEDSAMYFCASSDAIYEQYFGPGTRLTVL.